These 10 T cell receptor beta chains were all obtained from the same sample, sequenced in a study of T cell repertoires and HLA-DP antigens. Method: immunoSEQ multiplex PCR; TCRdb's copy keeps in-frame clones and lacks some. Of approximately 100,000 clones in the sample, about 89% were seen once. For these receptors, no antigen is known. Source material: CD4+ T cells from PBMCs. The receptor source for this set is a man between 50 and 59 years old in good health and CMV-seronegative.

The V gene is TRBV6-5, the J gene TRBJ1-2; 8 bases are a match to TRBD1. This CDR3 region has 14 residues. Looked up from germline, CDR1 is MNHEY and CDR2 is SVGAGI. V shed 6 bases, J shed 4 bases, and the junction held 7 bases outside the gene matches. CDR3 nucleotides: TGTGCCAGCAGCAAGGACAGGGCCCCCTATGGCTACACCTTC. Translated, it gives CASSKDRAPYGYTF.

This rearrangement joins TRBV29-1 to TRBJ2-7; D unclear. V was clipped by 5 bases and J by 2 bases, with 10 bases between them. Germline-derived CDR1 and CDR2 are SQVTM and ANQGSEA. The CDR3 has 12 amino acids. The CDR3 DNA reads as TGCAGCGTTCGAGCGTTTACCTACGAGCAGTACTTC. Translated, it gives CSVRAFTYEQYF.

The V and J genes are TRBV6-5 and TRBJ2-5, with D hard to call. The germline V and J ends were trimmed by 6 bases and 1 base, with 9 bases remaining between them. The CDR3 is 13 residues long. The V gene's germline CDR1 is MNHEY and CDR2 SVGAGI. Written as DNA, the CDR3 is TGTGCCAGCAGCCGCACTGTCCAAGAGACCCAGTACTTC. Translated, it gives CASSRTVQETQYF.

This chain connects TRBV7-9 to TRBJ1-1; possible D gene TRBD1, 5 bases. From germline, CDR1 is SEHNR and CDR2 FQNEAQ (reference sequence). V was trimmed by 10 bases and J by 0 bases, leaving 18 bases between them. The length of the CDR3 is 15 residues. In DNA form, the CDR3 reads TGTGCCATAAAACCGAGGGACGGAATGAACACTGAAGCTTTCTTT. Protein: CAIKPRDGMNTEAFF.

The rearrangement joins TRBV6-6 to TRBJ1-5; D is possibly TRBD1 (5 bases). Germline-derived CDR1 and CDR2 are MNHNY and SVGAGI (reference sequence). The CDR3 spans 12 residues. V lost 6 bases and J lost 5, with 8 bases in between. CDR3 loop: CASRGGDQPQHF. The CDR3 nucleotides read TGTGCCAGCAGGGGGGGGGATCAGCCCCAGCATTTT.

This clone has just one count. The gene calls are TRBV6-1 and TRBJ2-7, with TRBD1 as a possible D gene (7 bases). Trimming took 8 bases from V and 1 from J, leaving 18 bases between them. The CDR3 length is 15 residues. The germline V gene encodes CDR1 MNHNS and CDR2 SASEGT. The CDR3 is CASFSAGGGSYEQYF. In DNA form, the CDR3 reads TGTGCCAGCTTCTCTGCAGGGGGAGGATCCTACGAGCAGTACTTC.

The gene calls are TRBV19 and TRBJ1-2, with no clear D. The V end lost 1 base, the J end lost 5 bases, and 8 bases lay between the germline ends. The CDR3 extends over 13 amino acids. The V gene's germline CDR1 is LNHDA and CDR2 SQIVND (reference sequence). Written as DNA, the CDR3 is TGTGCCAGTAGTATAGGTTTCGGATATGGCTACACCTTC. This codes for CASSIGFGYGYTF.

V usage is TRBV7-2 and J usage is TRBJ2-5, with a weak D call TRBD2 (7 bases). This CDR3 region has 15 residues. Germline CDR1 SGHTA, CDR2 FQGNSA. V was trimmed by 5 bases and J by 4 bases, leaving 17 bases between them. This CDR3 is CASSPQWGGRETQYF. The CDR3 DNA sequence: TGTGCCAGCAGCCCCCAGTGGGGGGGGCGAGAGACCCAGTACTTC.

The gene calls are TRBV7-9 and TRBJ1-2; D remains unclear. The V end lost 3 bases, the J end lost 4 bases, and 12 bases lay between the germline ends. Germline CDR1 and CDR2: SEHNR and FQNEAQ (reference sequence). The CDR3 has 14 residues. CDR3 nucleotides: TGTGCCAGCAGCTTCTCCGGGTCCCGCTATGGCTACACCTTC. Its protein is CASSFSGSRYGYTF.

This chain uses TRBV7-2 with TRBJ2-1; D might be TRBD2 (5 bases). Germline V gives CDR1 SGHTA, CDR2 FQGNSA. V was clipped by 5 bases and J by 7 bases, with 15 bases between them. This CDR3 spans 14 amino acids. The CDR3 protein is CASSTEWPGNEQFF. The CDR3 region has the DNA TGTGCCAGCAGCACCGAATGGCCGGGGAATGAGCAGTTCTTC.